This TCR beta chain was identified during a study of T cells in Graves' hyperthyroidism and ophthalmopathy. Looking at the study overall: Before treatment of any kind, peripheral blood was taken at initial diagnosis.

RNA transcripts yielded amplified TCR beta CDR3 regions. HTBI primers drove first-round RT-PCR of the TCR CDR3. In TCRdb, the multiplex PCR reads were re-called with MiXCR into one record per CDR3 protein. The table lists around 600,000 distinct CDR3 sequences, more than 12% of them singletons, with approximately 12% in the top ten. The CDR3 runs to 16 residues. Germline lookup yields CDR1 SGHRS and CDR2 YFSETQ. The V and J ends lost 3 bases and 2 bases respectively, with 15 bases between them. The PBMCs were sourced from fresh peripheral blood (about 10 ml). This clonotype was recorded at least ten times.

The source of this sequence is a woman in her fifties or sixties with Graves' ophthalmopathy. The sequenced sample was blood. The chain joins TRBV5-1 to TRBJ2-1; tentative D call: TRBD2 (5 bases). This CDR3 reads CASSSSAGDTYNEQFF. CDR3 sequence (DNA): TGCGCCAGCAGCTCAAGCGCCGGGGATACCTACAATGAGCAGTTCTTC.